A selection of T cell receptor beta chains follows, all from one sample in a study of shared clonotypes between healthy human individuals. Sequenced by immunoSEQ multiplex PCR; TCRdb stores in-frame clones only, minus some. The sample lists approximately 2,000,000 clones; 85% to 95% were seen once. The specimen was naive CD4+ T cells from PBMCs. All receptors come from a man aged 18 to 30 in good health. Some clones in this sample may be carry-over from other donors' samples. Both conserved end residues are part of each CDR3. A D gene is named only where the DNA matches it firmly. Clone size is given for some rows only: seen once, a few or many times, or a class if the clone is expanded.

TRBV7-6	TRBJ2-2	TRBD1	15	NA	CASSSRTGGDGELFF	TGTGCCAGCAGCTCCCGGACAGGGGGAGACGGGGAGCTGTTTTTT
TRBV15	TRBJ2-7	NA	12	NA	CATSRDPNEQYF	TGTGCCACCAGCAGAGATCCAAACGAGCAGTACTTC
TRBV27	TRBJ2-2	TRBD2	15	NA	CASSFEGGITGELFF	TGTGCCAGCAGTTTTGAGGGAGGGATCACCGGGGAGCTGTTTTTT
TRBV6-4	TRBJ2-2	TRBD1	14	NA	CASSIQGGSGELFF	TGTGCCAGCAGTATACAGGGGGGTTCCGGGGAGCTGTTTTTT
TRBV28	TRBJ1-5	NA	17	once	CASSLILWGPGNQPQHF	TGTGCCAGCAGTCTGATCCTTTGGGGGCCTGGCAATCAGCCCCAGCATTTT
TRBV14	TRBJ2-7	NA	13	NA	CASSQGQGYEQYF	TGTGCCAGCAGCCAAGGGCAGGGGTACGAGCAGTACTTC
TRBV5-6	TRBJ2-5	TRBD2	15	NA	CASRREAKRQETQYF	TGTGCCAGCCGACGGGAGGCTAAGCGACAAGAGACCCAGTACTTC
TRBV2	TRBJ2-3	TRBD1	16	NA	CASSNRLPGQADTQYF	TGTGCCAGCAGCAATCGACTTCCGGGACAGGCAGATACGCAGTATTTT
TRBV5-1	TRBJ1-1	NA	14	NA	CASSLSQGRGEAFF	TGCGCCAGCAGCTTGTCCCAGGGTAGAGGTGAAGCTTTCTTT
TRBV7-9	TRBJ2-7	NA	13	NA	CASSLTATYEQYF	TGTGCCAGCAGCCTGACCGCAACCTACGAGCAGTACTTC
TRBV2	TRBJ2-2	NA	15	NA	CASSAEGRRTGELFF	TGTGCCAGCAGTGCAGAGGGCCGAAGAACCGGGGAGCTGTTTTTT
TRBV10-3	TRBJ1-1	NA	15	NA	CAISETQGVTTEAFF	TGTGCCATCAGTGAGACCCAGGGCGTTACGACTGAAGCTTTCTTT
TRBV10-3	TRBJ2-6	NA	20	NA	CAISEPGVRGGSLGANVLTF	TGTGCCATCAGTGAGCCAGGGGTTCGGGGCGGCTCTCTGGGGGCCAACGTCCTGACTTTC
TRBV7-2	TRBJ1-4	NA	14	NA	CASSLVWGREKLFF	TGTGCCAGCAGCTTAGTTTGGGGGCGGGAAAAACTGTTTTTT